Listed here are 17 T cell receptor beta chains from one sample, sequenced in a study of cytomegalovirus exposure and HLA in healthy donors. The PCR was carried out with 60 Vbeta primers and 13 Jbeta primers. The protocol was immunoSEQ multiplex PCR, while the TCRdb copy is restricted to in-frame clones and leaves out a portion. The profile shows around 120,000 clones, about 63% of them singletons. Sequencing was performed on PBMCs. The receptors stem from a man aged 30-40 years in good health and CMV-seropositive.

The table lists this clone with a few counts. The chain has TRBV11-2 and TRBJ2-7, with 10 nucleotides matching TRBD2. V lost 4 bases and J lost 0; bases outside the gene matches: 15. The CDR3 extends over 19 amino acids. Germline V CDR1 and CDR2: SGHAT, FQNNGV. The CDR3 DNA follows: TGTGCCAGCAGCTCAAACTCCGGGATTGGACTAGCGGTCTCCTACGAGCAGTACTTC. Its translation: CASSSNSGIGLAVSYEQYF.

V gene TRBV5-6 combines with J gene TRBJ2-2; TRBD1 matches at 9 bases. The CDR3 extends over 16 amino acids. V gave up 3 bases and J gave up 5 bases; unmatched junction bases: 8. CDR1 is SGHDT, CDR2 YYEEEE, per germline. CDR3 protein: CASSWRDRVRTGELFF. The CDR3 nucleotides are TGTGCCAGCAGCTGGAGGGACAGGGTGCGGACCGGGGAGCTGTTTTTT.

The chain links TRBV27 to TRBJ1-1; TRBD1 is a possible D gene (6 bases). V was clipped by 5 bases and J by 6 bases, with 19 bases between them. This CDR3 is built from 15 residues. Germline assignment: CDR1 MNHEY and CDR2 SMNVEV (reference sequence). CDR3 sequence reads: CASSLLPGQIPEAFF. As DNA, the CDR3 is TGTGCCAGCAGTCTACTCCCGGGACAAATCCCTGAAGCTTTCTTT.

This chain connects TRBV6-4 to TRBJ2-1; a possible D gene is TRBD2 (6 bases). Per the germline V gene, CDR1 is MRHNA and CDR2 is SNTAGT. The V end lost 2 bases, the J end lost 9 bases, and 17 bases lay between the germline ends. CDR3 length equals 15 residues. CDR3 residues: CASSDAPGLPFEQFF. CDR3 sequence (DNA): TGTGCCAGCAGTGACGCACCGGGACTCCCCTTTGAGCAGTTCTTC.

This clone turned up a few times. This chain uses TRBV27 with TRBJ2-5, with 10 nucleotides matching TRBD2. Germline CDR1 reads MNHEY; CDR2 reads SMNVEV (reference sequence). V lost 6 bases, J lost 2 bases, and 9 bases stayed unmatched. The CDR3 length is 16 residues. CDR3 sequence: CASRPPGLARQETQYF. CDR3 coding DNA: TGTGCCAGCAGACCCCCGGGACTAGCGAGACAAGAGACCCAGTACTTC.

This clone was observed once. The V gene is TRBV5-1, the J gene TRBJ2-1, with TRBD1 matching 7 bases. This CDR3 has 13 residues. The V gene's germline CDR1 is SGHRS and CDR2 YFSETQ. The trim removed 4 bases at V and 9 bases at J, leaving 7 bases unmatched. The CDR3 reads CASSAHRGAEQFF. The CDR3 region has the DNA TGCGCCAGCAGCGCTCACAGGGGAGCTGAGCAGTTCTTC.

The gene calls are TRBV28 and TRBJ1-1, with TRBD1 as a possible D gene (6 bases). Trimming stripped 3 bases from V and 5 bases from J, with 16 bases between. CDR1 is MDHEN and CDR2 is SYDVKM in the germline V gene. CDR3 length: 15 residues. The CDR3 sequence: CASSFLEGRGTEAFF. As DNA, the CDR3 is TGTGCCAGCAGTTTTTTAGAGGGAAGGGGGACTGAAGCTTTCTTT.

As concerns this clone: Other nucleotide sequences in the sample specify the same CDR3. The V call is TRBV4-1, the J call TRBJ2-5; 8 bases align to TRBD1. The CDR3 spans 18 residues. V lost 0 bases to trimming and J lost 5 bases; unmatched junction nucleotides: 14. CDR1 and CDR2 (germline): MGHRA, YSYEKL. CDR3 nucleotide sequence: TGCGCCAGCAGCCAAGATGGGAGACAGGGGCTACAACTGGAGACCCAGTACTTC. It encodes CASSQDGRQGLQLETQYF.

The chain recombines TRBV28 with TRBJ1-2; the D is unclear. The CDR3 has 13 residues. Germline lookup yields CDR1 MDHEN and CDR2 SYDVKM. V shed 1 base and J shed 4 bases, with 7 bases lying between them. The DNA for the CDR3 is TGTGCCAGCAGTTTATCCCGAGTCTATGGCTACACCTTC. It is translated as CASSLSRVYGYTF.

The chain combines TRBV7-9 with TRBJ2-5; 10 nucleotides match TRBD1. V shed 1 base and J 4 bases; nucleotides not matched to a gene: 9. Looked up from germline, CDR1 is SEHNR and CDR2 is FQNEAQ (reference sequence). The CDR3 is 17 amino acids. Written as DNA, the CDR3 is TGTGCCAGCAGCTTAGGGAGGGGACAGGGGTTACGAGAGACCCAGTACTTC. This codes for CASSLGRGQGLRETQYF.

This sequence joins TRBV5-4 and TRBJ2-2, with 10 bases that match TRBD1. Germline CDR1 reads SGHNT; CDR2 reads YYREEE (reference sequence). The CDR3 is made up of 16 amino acids. With V trimmed by 0 bases and J by 8 bases, 7 bases remained unmatched. CDR3 protein: CASSLVRTGGGGELFF. CDR3 nucleotides: TGTGCCAGCAGCTTGGTCCGGACAGGGGGAGGGGGGGAGCTGTTTTTT.

The J gene is TRBJ2-5, the V gene TRBV29-1, with a weak D call TRBD2 (6 bases). This CDR3 has 13 amino acids. V was trimmed by 4 bases and J by 4 bases, leaving 13 bases between them. Germline V gene lookup returns CDR1 SQVTM and CDR2 ANQGSEA. Here the CDR3 DNA reads TGCAGCGTTGGGGGGGTGACGGGAGAGACCCAGTACTTC. Translation gives CSVGGVTGETQYF.

The CDR3 spells CASRTRRNPYEQYF. The CDR3, as DNA: TGTGCCAGCAGAACCCGGCGGAACCCCTACGAGCAGTACTTC. The chain recombines TRBV5-6 with TRBJ2-7; D is ambiguous. V lost 5 bases and J lost 2, with 14 bases in between. Germline V CDR1 and CDR2: SGHDT, YYEEEE. The length of the CDR3 is 14 residues.

This clone was detected only a few times. The chain employs TRBV2 and TRBJ1-5; TRBD1 aligns across 7 bases. In germline, CDR1 is SNHLY, CDR2 FYNNEI. The V segment lost 6 bases and the J segment 6 bases; nucleotides outside the gene matches: 5. The CDR3 spans 13 residues. CDR3 loop: CASRRQGLQPQHF. CDR3 coding DNA: TGTGCCAGCAGACGACAGGGCCTTCAGCCCCAGCATTTT.

J is TRBJ1-1 and V is TRBV11-1; 8 bases are a match to TRBD1. Losses at the gene ends were 4 bases for V and 6 bases for J; bases not matched to a gene: 4. In germline, CDR1 is SGHAT, CDR2 FQDESV (reference sequence). This CDR3 comprises 13 residues. CDR3 bases: TGTGCCAGCAGCTCAGACAGGGGCTCTGAAGCTTTCTTT. It translates to CASSSDRGSEAFF.

This chain joins TRBV25-1 and TRBJ1-2; tentatively, D is TRBD1 (6 bases). Trimming removed 1 base from V and 7 bases from J, with 22 bases in between. Looked up from germline, CDR1 is MGHDK and CDR2 is SYGVNS. The CDR3 extends over 17 amino acids. Here the CDR3 DNA reads TGTGCCAGCAGTGAATTACGATCTGACAGGAATGCCGGTGGCTACACCTTC. Its translation is CASSELRSDRNAGGYTF.

This clone was counted once. This chain joins TRBV4-1 and TRBJ2-5; TRBD1 aligns across 9 bases. Trimming at V came to 3 bases and at J to 5 bases, leaving 19 bases not matched to a gene. There are 19 residues in the CDR3. Germline loops: CDR1 MGHRA, CDR2 YSYEKL. CDR3 in amino acids: CASSHRGPSGTGRGETQYF. CDR3 DNA: TGCGCCAGCAGCCACCGAGGCCCCTCCGGGACAGGGAGAGGCGAGACCCAGTACTTC.